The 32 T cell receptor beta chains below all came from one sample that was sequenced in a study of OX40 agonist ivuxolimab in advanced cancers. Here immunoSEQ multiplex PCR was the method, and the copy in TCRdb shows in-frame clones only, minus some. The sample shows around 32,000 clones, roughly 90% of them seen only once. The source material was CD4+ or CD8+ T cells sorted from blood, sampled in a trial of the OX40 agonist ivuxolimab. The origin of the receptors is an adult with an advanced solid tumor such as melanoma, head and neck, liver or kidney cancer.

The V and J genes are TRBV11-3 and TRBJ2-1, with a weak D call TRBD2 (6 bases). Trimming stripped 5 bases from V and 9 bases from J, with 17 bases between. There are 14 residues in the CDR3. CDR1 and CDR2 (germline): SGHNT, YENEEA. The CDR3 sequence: CASSPPTSRGEQFF. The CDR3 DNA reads TGTGCCAGCAGCCCTCCTACTAGCCGGGGTGAGCAGTTCTTC.

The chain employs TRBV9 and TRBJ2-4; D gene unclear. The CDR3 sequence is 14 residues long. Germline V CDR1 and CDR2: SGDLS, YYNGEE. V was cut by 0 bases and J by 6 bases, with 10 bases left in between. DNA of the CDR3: TGTGCCAGCAGCGTAGGTACCTATCCAAACATTCAGTACTTC. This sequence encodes CASSVGTYPNIQYF. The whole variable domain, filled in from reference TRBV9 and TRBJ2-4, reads DSGVTQTPKHLITATGQRVTLRCSPRSGDLSVYWYQQSLDQGLQFLIQYYNGEERAKGNILERFSAQQFPDLHSELNLSSLELGDSALYFCASSVGTYPNIQYFGAGTRLSVL.

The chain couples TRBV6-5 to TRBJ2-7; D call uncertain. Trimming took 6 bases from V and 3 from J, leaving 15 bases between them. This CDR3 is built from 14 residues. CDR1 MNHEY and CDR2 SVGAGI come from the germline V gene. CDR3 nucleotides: TGTGCCAGCAGAGACCCATTTTATTTCTACGAGCAGTACTTC. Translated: CASRDPFYFYEQYF.

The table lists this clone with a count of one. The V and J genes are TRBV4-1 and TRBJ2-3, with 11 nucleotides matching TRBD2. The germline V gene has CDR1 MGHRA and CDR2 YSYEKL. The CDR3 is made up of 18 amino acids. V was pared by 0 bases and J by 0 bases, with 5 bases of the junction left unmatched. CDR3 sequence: CASSQDSSSGRSTDTQYF. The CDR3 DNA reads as TGCGCCAGCAGCCAAGATTCGTCTAGCGGGAGGAGCACAGATACGCAGTATTTT.

CDR3 coding DNA: TGTGCCAGCAGTGCCCAGGGGGGAACCGGGGAGCTGTTTTTT. Translated, it gives CASSAQGGTGELFF. The chain joins TRBV27 to TRBJ2-2, with TRBD1 as a possible D gene (7 bases). V dropped 5 bases and J dropped 5 bases, with 12 bases sitting between them. CDR3 length equals 14 residues. Germline CDR1 and CDR2: MNHEY and SMNVEV (reference sequence).

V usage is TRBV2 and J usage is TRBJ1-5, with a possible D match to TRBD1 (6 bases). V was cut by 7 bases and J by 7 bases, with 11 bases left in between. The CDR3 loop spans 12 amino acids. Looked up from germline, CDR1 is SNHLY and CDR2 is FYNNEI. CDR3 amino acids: CASMHQGQPQHF. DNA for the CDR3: TGTGCCAGCATGCACCAGGGGCAGCCCCAGCATTTT.

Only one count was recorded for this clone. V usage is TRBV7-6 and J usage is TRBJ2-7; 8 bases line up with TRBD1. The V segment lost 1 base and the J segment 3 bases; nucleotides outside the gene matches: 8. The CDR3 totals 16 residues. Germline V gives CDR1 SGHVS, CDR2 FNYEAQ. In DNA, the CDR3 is TGTGCCAGCAGCTTAGGGTGGACAGGGTGTTGCTACGAGCAGTACTTC. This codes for CASSLGWTGCCYEQYF.

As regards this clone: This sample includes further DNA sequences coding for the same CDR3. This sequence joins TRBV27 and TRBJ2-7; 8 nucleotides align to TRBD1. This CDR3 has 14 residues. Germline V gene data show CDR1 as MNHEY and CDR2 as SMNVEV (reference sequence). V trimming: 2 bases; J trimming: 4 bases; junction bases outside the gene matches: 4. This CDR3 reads CASSLGQGAYEQYF. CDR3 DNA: TGTGCCAGCAGTTTAGGCCAGGGGGCGTACGAGCAGTACTTC.

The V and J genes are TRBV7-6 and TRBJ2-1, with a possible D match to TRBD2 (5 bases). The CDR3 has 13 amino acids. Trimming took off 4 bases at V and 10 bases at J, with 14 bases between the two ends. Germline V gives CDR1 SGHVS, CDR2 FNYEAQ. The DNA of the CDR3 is TGTGCCAGCAGCTCCGCGCGTGGAGGCGAGCAGTTCTTC. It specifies CASSSARGGEQFF. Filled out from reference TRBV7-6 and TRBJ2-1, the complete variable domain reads GAGVSQSPRYKVTKRGQDVALRCDPISGHVSLYWYRQALGQGPEFLTYFNYEAQQDKSGLPNDRFSAERPEGSISTLTIQRTEQRDSAMYRCASSSARGGEQFFGPGTRLTVL.

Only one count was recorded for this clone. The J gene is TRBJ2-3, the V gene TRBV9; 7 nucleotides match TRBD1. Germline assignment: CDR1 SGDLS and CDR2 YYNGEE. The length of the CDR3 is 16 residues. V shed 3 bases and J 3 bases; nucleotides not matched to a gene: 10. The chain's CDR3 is CASSGRTGISTDTQYF. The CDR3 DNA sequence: TGTGCCAGCAGCGGACGGACAGGTATATCTACAGATACGCAGTATTTT.

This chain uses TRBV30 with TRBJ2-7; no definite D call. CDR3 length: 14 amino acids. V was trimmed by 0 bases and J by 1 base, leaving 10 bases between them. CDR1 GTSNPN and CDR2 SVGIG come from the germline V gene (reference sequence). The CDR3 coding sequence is TGTGCCTGGAGTGTATCGTCTGATTCCTACGAGCAGTACTTC. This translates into CAWSVSSDSYEQYF. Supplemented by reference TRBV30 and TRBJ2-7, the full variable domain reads SQTIHQWPATLVQPVGSPLSLECTVEGTSNPNLYWYRQAAGRGLQLLFYSVGIGQISSEVPQNLSASRPQDRQFILSSKKLLLSDSGFYLCAWSVSSDSYEQYFGPGTRLTVT.

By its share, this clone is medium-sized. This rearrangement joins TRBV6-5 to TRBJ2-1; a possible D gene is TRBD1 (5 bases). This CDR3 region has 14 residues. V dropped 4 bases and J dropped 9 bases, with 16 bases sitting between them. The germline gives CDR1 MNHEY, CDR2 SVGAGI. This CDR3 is CASSWGAASTEQFF. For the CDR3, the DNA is TGTGCCAGCAGTTGGGGCGCAGCCTCTACTGAGCAGTTCTTC.

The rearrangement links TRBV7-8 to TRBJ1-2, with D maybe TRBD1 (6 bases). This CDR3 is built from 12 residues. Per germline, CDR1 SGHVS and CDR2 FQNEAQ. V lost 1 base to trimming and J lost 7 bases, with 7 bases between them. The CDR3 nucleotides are TGTGCCAGCAGCTTAGGGACAGTTGGCTACACCTTC. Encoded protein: CASSLGTVGYTF.

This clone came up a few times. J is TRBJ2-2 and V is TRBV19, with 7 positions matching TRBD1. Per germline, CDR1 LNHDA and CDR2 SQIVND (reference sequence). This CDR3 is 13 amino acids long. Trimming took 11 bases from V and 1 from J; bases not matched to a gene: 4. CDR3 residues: CAGQVQNTGELFF. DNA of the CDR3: TGTGCCGGACAGGTCCAGAACACCGGGGAGCTGTTTTTT.

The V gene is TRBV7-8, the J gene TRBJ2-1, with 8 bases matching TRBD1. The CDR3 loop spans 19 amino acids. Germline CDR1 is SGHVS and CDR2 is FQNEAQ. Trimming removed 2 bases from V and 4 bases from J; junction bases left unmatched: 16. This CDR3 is CASSLLSVSGQGRYNEQFF. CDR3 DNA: TGTGCCAGCAGCTTACTATCTGTGTCTGGACAGGGCCGTTACAATGAGCAGTTCTTC.

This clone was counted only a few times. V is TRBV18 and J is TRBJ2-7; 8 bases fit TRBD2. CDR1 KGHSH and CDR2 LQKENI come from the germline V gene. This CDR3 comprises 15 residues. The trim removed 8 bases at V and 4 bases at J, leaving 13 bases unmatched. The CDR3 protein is CASTLGRTSSYEQYF. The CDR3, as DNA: TGTGCCAGCACACTGGGTAGGACTAGCTCTTACGAGCAGTACTTC.

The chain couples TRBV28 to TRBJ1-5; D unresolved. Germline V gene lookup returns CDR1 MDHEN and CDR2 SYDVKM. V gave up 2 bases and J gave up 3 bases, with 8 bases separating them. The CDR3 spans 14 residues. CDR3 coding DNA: TGTGCCAGCAGTTTAGTAGCCTTCAATCAGCCCCAGCATTTT. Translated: CASSLVAFNQPQHF.

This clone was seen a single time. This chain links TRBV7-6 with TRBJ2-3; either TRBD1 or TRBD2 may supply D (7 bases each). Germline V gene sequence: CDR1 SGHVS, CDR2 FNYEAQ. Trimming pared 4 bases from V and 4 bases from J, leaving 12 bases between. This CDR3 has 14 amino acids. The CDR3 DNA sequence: TGTGCCAGCAGCTCATCAGGGGGGGCAGATACGCAGTATTTT. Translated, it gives CASSSSGGADTQYF.

The CDR3 loop reads CAWSQGSQETQYF. The CDR3 nucleotides are TGTGCCTGGAGTCAAGGGAGCCAAGAGACCCAGTACTTC. V usage is TRBV30 and J usage is TRBJ2-5; tentatively, D is TRBD2 (5 bases). This CDR3 is built from 13 residues. V lost 2 bases and J 1 base, leaving 8 bases between the germline ends. Germline CDR1 reads GTSNPN; CDR2 reads SVGIG (reference sequence).

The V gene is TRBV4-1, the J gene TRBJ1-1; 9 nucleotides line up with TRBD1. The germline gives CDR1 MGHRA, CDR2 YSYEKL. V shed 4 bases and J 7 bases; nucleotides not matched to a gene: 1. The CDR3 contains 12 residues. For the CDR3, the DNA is TGCGCCAGCAGCCTGACAGGGGGTGAAGCTTTCTTT. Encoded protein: CASSLTGGEAFF.

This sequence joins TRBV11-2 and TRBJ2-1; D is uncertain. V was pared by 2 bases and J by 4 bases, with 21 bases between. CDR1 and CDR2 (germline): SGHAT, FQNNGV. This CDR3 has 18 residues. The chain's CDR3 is CASSLKSILSSPYNEQFF. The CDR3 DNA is TGTGCCAGCAGCTTAAAGTCCATTCTTTCCAGCCCGTACAATGAGCAGTTCTTC.

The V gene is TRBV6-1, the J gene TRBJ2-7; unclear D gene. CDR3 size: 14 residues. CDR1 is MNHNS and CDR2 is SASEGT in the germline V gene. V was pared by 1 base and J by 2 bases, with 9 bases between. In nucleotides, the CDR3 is TGTGCCAGCAGTGAAGGAAGGGAACCCTACGAGCAGTACTTC. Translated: CASSEGREPYEQYF.

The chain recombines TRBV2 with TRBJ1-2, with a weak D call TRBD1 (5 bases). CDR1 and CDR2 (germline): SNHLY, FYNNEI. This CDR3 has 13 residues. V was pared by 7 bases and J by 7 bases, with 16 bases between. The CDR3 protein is CASNTGLGGGYTF. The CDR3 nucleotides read TGTGCCAGCAACACGGGACTAGGTGGTGGCTACACCTTC.

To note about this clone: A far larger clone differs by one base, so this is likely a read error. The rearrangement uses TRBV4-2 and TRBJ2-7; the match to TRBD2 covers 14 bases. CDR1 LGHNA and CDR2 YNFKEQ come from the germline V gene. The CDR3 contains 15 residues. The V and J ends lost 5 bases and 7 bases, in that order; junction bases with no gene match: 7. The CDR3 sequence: CASSLGLAGAGEQYF. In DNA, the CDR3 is TGTGCCAGCAGCTTGGGACTAGCGGGGGCGGGGGAGCAGTACTTC.

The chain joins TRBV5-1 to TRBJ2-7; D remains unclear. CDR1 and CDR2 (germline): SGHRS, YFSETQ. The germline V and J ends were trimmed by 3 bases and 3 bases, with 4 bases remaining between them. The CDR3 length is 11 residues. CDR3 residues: CASSWGYEQYF. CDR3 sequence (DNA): TGCGCCAGCAGCTGGGGCTACGAGCAGTACTTC.

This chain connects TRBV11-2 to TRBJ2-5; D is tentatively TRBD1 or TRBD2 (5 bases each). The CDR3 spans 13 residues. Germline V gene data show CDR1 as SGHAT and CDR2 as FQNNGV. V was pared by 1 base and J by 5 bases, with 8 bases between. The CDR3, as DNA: TGTGCCAGCAGCTTAGGAGGGGCCGAGACCCAGTACTTC. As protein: CASSLGGAETQYF.

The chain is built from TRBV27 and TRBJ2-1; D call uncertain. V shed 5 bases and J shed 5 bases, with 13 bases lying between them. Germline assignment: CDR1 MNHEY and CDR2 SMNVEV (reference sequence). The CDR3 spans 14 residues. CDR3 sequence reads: CASSPLSAHNEQFF. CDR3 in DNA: TGTGCCAGCAGTCCCTTGAGCGCCCACAATGAGCAGTTCTTC.

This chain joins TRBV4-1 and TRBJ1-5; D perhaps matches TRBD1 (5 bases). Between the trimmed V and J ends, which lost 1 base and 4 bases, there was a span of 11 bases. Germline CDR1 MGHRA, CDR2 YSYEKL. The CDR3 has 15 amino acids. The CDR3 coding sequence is TGCGCCAGCAGCCAAGGGGCCGGGGCGAATCAGCCCCAGCATTTT. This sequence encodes CASSQGAGANQPQHF.

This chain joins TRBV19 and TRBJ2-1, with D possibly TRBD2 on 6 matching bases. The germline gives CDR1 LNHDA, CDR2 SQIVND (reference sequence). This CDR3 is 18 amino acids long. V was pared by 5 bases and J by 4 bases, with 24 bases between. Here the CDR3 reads CASSVGDFRAKGYNEQFF. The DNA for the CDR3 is TGTGCCAGTAGTGTTGGGGACTTCAGAGCGAAGGGGTACAATGAGCAGTTCTTC.

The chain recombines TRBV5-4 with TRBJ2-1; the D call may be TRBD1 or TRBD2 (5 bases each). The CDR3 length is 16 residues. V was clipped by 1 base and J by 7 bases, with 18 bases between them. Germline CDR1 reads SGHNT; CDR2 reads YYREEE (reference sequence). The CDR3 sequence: CASSLSVGVLRNEQFF. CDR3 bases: TGTGCCAGCAGCTTGTCAGTGGGGGTTTTAAGGAATGAGCAGTTCTTC.

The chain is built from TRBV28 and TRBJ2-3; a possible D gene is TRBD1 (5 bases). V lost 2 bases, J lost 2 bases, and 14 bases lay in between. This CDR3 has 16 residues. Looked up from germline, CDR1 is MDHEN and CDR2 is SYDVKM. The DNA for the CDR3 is TGTGCCAGCAGTTTAGGGGCTAGTAGAGCCACAGATACGCAGTATTTT. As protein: CASSLGASRATDTQYF.

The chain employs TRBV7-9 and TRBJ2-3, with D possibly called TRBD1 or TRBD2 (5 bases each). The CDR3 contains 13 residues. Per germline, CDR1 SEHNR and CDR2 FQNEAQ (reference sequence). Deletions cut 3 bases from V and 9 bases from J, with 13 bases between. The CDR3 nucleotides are TGTGCCAGCAGCTTCCCGGGGCAGGACACGCAGTATTTT. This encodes CASSFPGQDTQYF.